This entry lists 21 T cell receptor beta chains sequenced from one sample in a study of T cell responses to AZD1222 COVID-19 vaccine. Sequenced by immunoSEQ multiplex PCR; TCRdb stores in-frame clones only, minus some. In the table there are about 82,000 clones, roughly 80% of which are singletons. Specimen: peripheral blood, collected 28 days after the second AZD1222 dose. All receptors derive from an adult who received the AZD1222 COVID-19 vaccine.

V and J are TRBV28 and TRBJ1-5; D is undetermined. From germline, CDR1 is MDHEN and CDR2 SYDVKM. This CDR3 has 14 residues. The V gene lost 3 bases and the J gene lost 0 bases, with 6 bases spanning the gap. Here the CDR3 reads CASSLLVSNQPQHF. The CDR3, as DNA: TGTGCCAGCAGTTTGTTAGTTAGCAATCAGCCCCAGCATTTT.

CDR3 bases: TGTGCCAGCTCACCGGGTGGGGAGGATCAGCCCCAGCATTTT. This sequence encodes CASSPGGEDQPQHF. V gene TRBV18 combines with J gene TRBJ1-5; D is uncertain. V lost 3 bases and J 5 bases, leaving 11 bases between the germline ends. CDR3 length: 14 amino acids. CDR1 KGHSH and CDR2 LQKENI come from the germline V gene.

This chain joins TRBV27 and TRBJ2-7; 9 nucleotides line up with TRBD1. Trimming removed 1 base from V and 5 bases from J; junction bases left unmatched: 3. The CDR3 loop spans 14 amino acids. Per germline, CDR1 MNHEY and CDR2 SMNVEV (reference sequence). The CDR3 is CASSLLQGADEQYF. The DNA for the CDR3 is TGTGCCAGCAGTTTATTACAGGGGGCTGACGAGCAGTACTTC.

This clone was counted a few times. J is TRBJ1-1 and V is TRBV28, with D possibly matching TRBD1 (6 bases). The V and J ends lost 5 bases and 3 bases respectively, with 13 bases between them. CDR1 and CDR2 from the germline V gene are MDHEN and SYDVKM. This CDR3 is built from 14 residues. The CDR3, as DNA: TGTGCCAGCAGTCCACGGACAGATTACACTGAAGCTTTCTTT. Translated: CASSPRTDYTEAFF.

The chain is built from TRBV7-2 and TRBJ1-1; D ambiguous. Per germline, CDR1 SGHTA and CDR2 FQGNSA. The CDR3 sequence is 16 residues long. V lost 6 bases to trimming and J lost 4 bases, with 21 bases between them. The DNA of the CDR3 is TGTGCCAGCAGTCAAGTGGCTGGTGCAATCGGCACTGAAGCTTTCTTT. This codes for CASSQVAGAIGTEAFF.

The chain combines TRBV7-2 with TRBJ1-6, with a weak D call TRBD1 (6 bases). The V and J ends lost 1 base and 10 bases respectively, with 11 bases between them. Germline V gene lookup returns CDR1 SGHTA and CDR2 FQGNSA. The CDR3 totals 14 residues. This chain's CDR3 is CASSLDRAGSPLHF. The CDR3 DNA is TGTGCCAGCAGCTTAGACAGGGCAGGCTCACCCCTCCACTTT.

This chain uses TRBV2 with TRBJ1-2; 9 bases fit TRBD1. Germline V gene lookup returns CDR1 SNHLY and CDR2 FYNNEI. V dropped 3 bases and J dropped 3; count of bases not matched to a gene: 2. This CDR3 has 14 amino acids. The CDR3 DNA reads as TGTGCCAGCAGTGAGGGACAGGGTGACTATGGCTACACCTTC. Its translation is CASSEGQGDYGYTF.

V is TRBV7-2 and J is TRBJ1-1; 8 nucleotides align to TRBD1. The J segment lost 1 base and the V segment lost 3 bases, leaving 1 base of the junction unmatched. The germline CDR1 and CDR2 sequences are SGHTA and FQGNSA. The CDR3 covers 14 residues. CDR3 in DNA: TGTGCCAGCAGCTTTGGGACAGGGAACACTGAAGCTTTCTTT. The encoded protein is CASSFGTGNTEAFF.

J is TRBJ2-7 and V is TRBV28, with 9 bases fitting TRBD1. The V gene end was trimmed by 6 bases and the J gene end by 2 bases; junction bases not matched to a gene: 2. Germline assignment: CDR1 MDHEN and CDR2 SYDVKM. The CDR3 length is 13 residues. The CDR3 DNA reads TGTGCCAGCAGGAGACAGGGGGCCTACGAGCAGTACTTC. It translates to CASRRQGAYEQYF.

V gene TRBV6-5 combines with J gene TRBJ2-6, with D hard to call. Trimming took off 3 bases at V and 1 base at J, with 7 bases between the two ends. CDR1 is MNHEY, CDR2 SVGAGI, per germline. CDR3 length: 15 residues. The CDR3 reads CASSYYVSGANVLTF. The CDR3 nucleotides are TGTGCCAGCAGTTATTATGTATCTGGGGCCAACGTCCTGACTTTC.

The genes are TRBV30 and TRBJ1-3; D is uncertain. This CDR3 region has 11 residues. CDR1 is GTSNPN and CDR2 is SVGIG in the germline V gene (reference sequence). V lost 4 bases and J lost 4, with 5 bases in between. In nucleotides, the CDR3 is TGTGCCTGGACGCACGGAAACACCATATATTTT. Translating it yields CAWTHGNTIYF.

V and J are TRBV30 and TRBJ2-3; 12 nucleotides align to TRBD2. Unmatched junction bases numbered 5, after V lost 1 base and J lost 6 bases. The CDR3 totals 15 residues. In germline, CDR1 is GTSNPN, CDR2 SVGIG (reference sequence). The CDR3 protein is CAWSELAGGFDTQYF. The CDR3 DNA reads TGTGCCTGGAGTGAACTAGCGGGAGGTTTTGATACGCAGTATTTT.

The chain recombines TRBV3-1 (or the pseudogene TRBV3-2) with TRBJ1-2, with TRBD1 matching over 7 bases. This CDR3 has 14 amino acids. From germline, CDR1 is LGHDT and CDR2 YNNKEL (reference sequence). V gave up 5 bases and J gave up 7 bases; unmatched junction bases: 10. For the CDR3, the DNA is TGTGCCAGCAGCTCTCGACAGGGAGGAACTGGCTACACCTTC. Its protein product is CASSSRQGGTGYTF.

The genes are TRBV7-2 and TRBJ1-5, with a possible D match to TRBD1 (6 bases). V shed 3 bases and J shed 1 base, with 16 bases lying between them. This CDR3 is built from 17 residues. CDR1 SGHTA and CDR2 FQGNSA come from the germline V gene. The CDR3: CASSFNGGGASNQPQHF. The DNA of the CDR3 is TGTGCCAGCAGCTTCAACGGGGGGGGCGCGAGCAATCAGCCCCAGCATTTT. Complete variable domain (other parts from reference TRBV7-2 and TRBJ1-5): GAGVSQSPSNKVTEKGKDVELRCDPISGHTALYWYRQSLGQGLEFLIYFQGNSAPDKSGLPSDRFSAERTGGSVSTLTIQRTQQEDSAVYLCASSFNGGGASNQPQHFGDGTRLSIL.

The chain links TRBV4-1 to TRBJ2-4; 9 bases map to TRBD2. The CDR3 covers 16 residues. The ends lost 0 bases at V and 2 bases at J; junction bases unmatched: 2. CDR1 is MGHRA and CDR2 is YSYEKL in the germline V gene. The CDR3 DNA reads as TGCGCCAGCAGCCAAGAGTCTAGCGGGACCAAAAACATTCAGTACTTC. This translates into CASSQESSGTKNIQYF.

The chain employs TRBV19 and TRBJ2-7; D is ambiguous. V was clipped by 1 base and J by 3 bases, with 10 bases between them. The CDR3 consists of 14 residues. Germline lookup yields CDR1 LNHDA and CDR2 SQIVND (reference sequence). DNA for the CDR3: TGTGCCAGTAGTATAGCGAGAGGATACTACGAGCAGTACTTC. Translating gives CASSIARGYYEQYF.

The rearrangement links TRBV9 to TRBJ1-3; D gene ambiguous. V shed 0 bases and J shed 1 base, with 14 bases lying between them. This CDR3 has 17 residues. Germline assignment: CDR1 SGDLS and CDR2 YYNGEE. The DNA for the CDR3 is TGTGCCAGCAGCGTAGGTGGCGGGATAGAATCTGGAAACACCATATATTTT. It is translated as CASSVGGGIESGNTIYF.

Remarks on this clone: The CDR3 does not end in the conserved phenylalanine or tryptophan, so this is likely a read error. The V gene is TRBV18, the J gene TRBJ1-1; D remains unclear. Germline values: CDR1 KGHSH, CDR2 LQKENI. Trimming took off 2 bases at V and 1 base at J, with 8 bases between the two ends. This CDR3 comprises 14 residues. The CDR3 here is CASSPSEGNTEAFL. DNA for the CDR3: TGTGCCAGCTCACCATCAGAGGGGAACACTGAAGCTTTCCTT.

This chain connects TRBV4-1 to TRBJ1-1; 8 bases fit TRBD1. Germline CDR1 MGHRA, CDR2 YSYEKL. The V segment lost 2 bases and the J segment 7 bases; nucleotides outside the gene matches: 9. CDR3 length: 15 residues. The CDR3: CASSQYPTGVSEAFF. CDR3 coding DNA: TGCGCCAGCAGCCAATATCCGACAGGGGTTAGTGAAGCTTTCTTT.

The V and J genes are TRBV19 and TRBJ2-3, with 8 bases that match TRBD1. The CDR3 runs 14 residues. The V gene's germline CDR1 is LNHDA and CDR2 SQIVND (reference sequence). Trimming cost V 8 bases and J 4 bases; bases outside gene matches: 8. Written as DNA, the CDR3 is TGTGCCAGTGAGTCCAGGACAGGGCCAGATACGCAGTATTTT. Amino acids: CASESRTGPDTQYF.

CDR3 DNA sequence: TGTGCCAGTAAAAGGCAGCCGAACACCGGGGAGCTGTTTTTT. It translates to CASKRQPNTGELFF. The gene calls are TRBV19 and TRBJ2-2; D gene ambiguous. V gave up 7 bases and J gave up 0 bases, with 9 bases separating them. CDR1 and CDR2 (germline): LNHDA, SQIVND (reference sequence). CDR3 length: 14 residues.